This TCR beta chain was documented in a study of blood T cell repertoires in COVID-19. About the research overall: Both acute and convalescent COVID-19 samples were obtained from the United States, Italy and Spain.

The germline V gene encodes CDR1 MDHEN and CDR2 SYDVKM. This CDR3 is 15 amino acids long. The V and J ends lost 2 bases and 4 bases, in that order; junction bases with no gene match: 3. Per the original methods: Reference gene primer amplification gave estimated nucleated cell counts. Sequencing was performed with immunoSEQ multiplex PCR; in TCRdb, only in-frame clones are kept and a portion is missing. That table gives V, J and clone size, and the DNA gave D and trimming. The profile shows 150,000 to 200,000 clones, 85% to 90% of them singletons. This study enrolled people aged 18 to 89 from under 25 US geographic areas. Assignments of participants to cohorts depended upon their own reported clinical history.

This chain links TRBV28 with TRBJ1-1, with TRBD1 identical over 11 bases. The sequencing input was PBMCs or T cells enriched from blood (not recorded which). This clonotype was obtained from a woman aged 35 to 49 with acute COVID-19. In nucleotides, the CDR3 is TGTGCCAGCAGTTTACCCGGGACAGGGGGCACTGAAGCTTTCTTT. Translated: CASSLPGTGGTEAFF.